This entry is about one T cell receptor beta chain. When the RNA was reverse transcribed, random hexamers were used with an input of roughly 0.45 to 1 ug. TCRdb itself ran the immunoSEQ multiplex PCR reads through MiXCR, one entry per CDR3 protein. The table records roughly 76,000 distinct CDR3 sequences, around 93% of them present only once. The CDR3 has 15 residues. Germline CDR1 KGHDR, CDR2 SFDVKD. Trimming shortened V by 3 bases and J by 3 bases, and 10 bases separated the two germline ends. This sample was taken from a study of CD8 T cells in Susac syndrome. Study details: Treatment status at blood draw for the Susac syndrome patients was therapy-naive, corticosteroids, or intravenous immunoglobulin alone.

TCR beta from blood CD8+ and CD4+ T cells was sequenced. The clonotype originates from a human donor with Susac syndrome. This chain uses TRBV24-1 with TRBJ2-2; maybe TRBD1 (6 bases). Sequenced sample: CD8+ T cells from PBMCs. The CDR3 DNA is TGTGCCACCAGTGATACACAGGGTTACACCGGGGAGCTGTTTTTT. Translation: CATSDTQGYTGELFF.